This T cell receptor (beta chain) is from a study of shared clonotypes between healthy human individuals. The protocol was immunoSEQ multiplex PCR, while the TCRdb copy is restricted to in-frame clones and leaves out a portion. The sample has 800,000 to 950,000 clones; about 96% are singletons. CD8 cells regarded as naive lacked CD45RO, were positively chosen for CCR7, and omitted terminally differentiated effector memory CD45RA+ cells. Germline V gene sequence: CDR1 SQVTM, CDR2 ANQGSEA. V lost 6 bases to trimming and J lost 13 bases; unmatched junction nucleotides: 7. The CDR3 spans 10 residues. Material for sequencing was naive CD8+ T cells sorted from blood. This clonotype was sampled from a young man in good health. V and J are TRBV29-1 and TRBJ2-7, with 9 bases identical to TRBD1. CDR3 nucleotides: TGCAGCGTCCAACAGGGGGCGATCTACTTC. Translation gives CSVQQGAIYF.